The 30 T cell receptor beta chains presented below share a single source sample, sequenced in a study of shared clonotypes between healthy human individuals. Using immunoSEQ multiplex PCR, the repertoire was profiled, and TCRdb retains in-frame clones only, with some absent. The sample has about 1,900,000 clones; around 96% are singletons. Naive CD8 populations comprised CD45RO-negative cells positively selected for CCR7, excluding terminally differentiated effector memory CD45RA+ cells. Sequencing was carried out using naive CD8+ T cells sorted from blood. The receptors originated from a man younger than 35 in good health.

With regard to this clone: The DNA is omitted, as the CDR3 cannot be located on it reliably, and the CDR3 follows TCRdb's listing. The J gene is TRBJ2-1, the V gene TRBV29-1; the tabulated D call, TRBD1, remains unverified against the DNA. The CDR3 contains 12 residues when both ends are counted. The germline gives CDR1 SQVTM, CDR2 ANQGSEA. The CDR3 sequence: CSVGGGSNEQLF.

This clone was seen just once. The CDR3 sequence is CASTEPYRGGYTF. For the CDR3, the DNA is TGTGCCAGCACCGAACCATACCGAGGCGGCTACACCTTC. The genes are TRBV25-1 and TRBJ1-2; D ambiguous. Germline values: CDR1 MGHDK, CDR2 SYGVNS. The CDR3 runs 13 residues. The V gene lost 7 bases and the J gene lost 8 bases, with 17 bases spanning the gap.

The genes are TRBV27 and TRBJ2-6; D uncertain. CDR3 length: 16 residues. In germline, CDR1 is MNHEY, CDR2 SMNVEV (reference sequence). V gave up 5 bases and J gave up 0 bases, with 11 bases separating them. The DNA of the CDR3 is TGTGCCAGCAGTACCACCGGAGTCTCTGGGGCCAACGTCCTGACTTTC. Translated, it gives CASSTTGVSGANVLTF.

The table lists this clone with a count of one. The chain is built from TRBV19 and TRBJ1-3, with D tentatively TRBD1 (5 bases). CDR1 is LNHDA, CDR2 SQIVND, per germline (reference sequence). The CDR3 has 17 residues. Trimming took off 6 bases at V and 0 bases at J, with 18 bases between the two ends. CDR3: CASSLASGPSSGNTIYF. The CDR3 nucleotides read TGTGCCAGTAGCCTAGCTTCGGGGCCGTCCTCTGGAAACACCATATATTTT.

The chain uses TRBV4-3 and TRBJ1-4, with D possibly being TRBD1 (5 bases). The CDR3 loop spans 18 amino acids. The V gene's germline CDR1 is LGHNA and CDR2 YSLEER. The V gene lost 4 bases and the J gene lost 7 bases, with 25 bases spanning the gap. CDR3 in DNA: TGCGCCAGCAGCCTCCGCGGGTTGCAGGCGGAAGGGGTTGAAAAACTGTTTTTT. It yields the protein CASSLRGLQAEGVEKLFF.

This clone was recorded only once. V and J are TRBV4-2 and TRBJ2-5, with 11 bases aligning to TRBD2. Germline CDR1 LGHNA, CDR2 YNFKEQ. The CDR3 consists of 16 residues. With V trimmed by 4 bases and J by 3 bases, 7 bases remained unmatched. This CDR3 reads CASSPFGTSGKETQYF. The CDR3 DNA sequence: TGTGCCAGCAGCCCCTTTGGGACTAGCGGAAAAGAGACCCAGTACTTC.

The chain's CDR3 is CASSLASVEQYF. Here the CDR3 DNA reads TGTGCCAGCAGCTTAGCGTCTGTCGAGCAGTACTTC. This chain uses TRBV11-2 with TRBJ2-7; no firm D call. The CDR3 runs to 12 residues. V was clipped by 1 base and J by 6 bases, with 7 bases between them. Germline CDR1 is SGHAT and CDR2 is FQNNGV.

Details on this clone: The same CDR3 also results from other DNA sequences found in this sample. V is TRBV27 and J is TRBJ1-5; TRBD1 is a possible D gene (5 bases). Germline CDR1 and CDR2: MNHEY and SMNVEV (reference sequence). The CDR3 covers 14 residues. V was trimmed by 6 bases and J by 4 bases, leaving 13 bases between them. CDR3 sequence reads: CASSPLGGNQPQHF. The CDR3 bases are TGTGCCAGCAGCCCTTTGGGGGGGAATCAGCCCCAGCATTTT.

The J gene is TRBJ1-2, the V gene TRBV6-1; 7 bases line up with TRBD1. V lost 1 base and J lost 3; bases outside the gene matches: 8. The CDR3 length is 16 residues. Germline lookup yields CDR1 MNHNS and CDR2 SASEGT. In nucleotides, the CDR3 is TGTGCCAGCAGTGAAGGCTACAGGGGAGATGACTATGGCTACACCTTC. This codes for CASSEGYRGDDYGYTF.

J is TRBJ2-3 and V is TRBV5-6, with D possibly matching TRBD2 (6 bases). Germline CDR1 and CDR2: SGHDT and YYEEEE. CDR3 length: 17 amino acids. The V end lost 0 bases, the J end lost 2 bases, and 16 bases lay between the germline ends. The CDR3 protein is CASSLEGRGILTDTQYF. Here the CDR3 DNA reads TGTGCCAGCAGCTTGGAGGGGCGGGGTATACTCACAGATACGCAGTATTTT. Full variable domain (remainder filled in from reference TRBV5-6 and TRBJ2-3): DAGVTQSPTHLIKTRGQQVTLRCSPKSGHDTVSWYQQALGQGPQFIFQYYEEEERQRGNFPDRFSGHQFPNYSSELNVNALLLGDSALYLCASSLEGRGILTDTQYFGPGTRLTVL.

The chain carries TRBV14 and TRBJ2-7; D may be TRBD2 (6 bases). V was shortened by 3 bases and J by 2 bases, with 14 bases between the two germline ends. Germline CDR1 reads SGHDN; CDR2 reads FVKESK. The CDR3 runs 15 residues. The CDR3 nucleotides are TGTGCCAGCAGCCAGGGACCTTGGACTACCTACGAGCAGTACTTC. It is translated as CASSQGPWTTYEQYF.

Concerning this clone: Other DNA sequences in the sample encode the same CDR3. The chain employs TRBV9 and TRBJ2-7; D perhaps matches TRBD2 (6 bases). Per the germline V gene, CDR1 is SGDLS and CDR2 is YYNGEE. The CDR3 loop spans 14 amino acids. V was clipped by 4 bases and J by 2 bases, with 13 bases between them. The CDR3 coding sequence is TGTGCCAGCAGCCCCGCGGGGAATACCTACGAGCAGTACTTC. Translating gives CASSPAGNTYEQYF.

The gene calls are TRBV15 and TRBJ2-1; TRBD2 is a possible D gene (6 bases). V was shortened by 0 bases and J by 9 bases, with 9 bases between the two germline ends. The CDR3 loop spans 13 amino acids. Per germline, CDR1 LNHNV and CDR2 YYDKDF (reference sequence). CDR3 in amino acids: CATSRDMGGEQFF. In DNA, the CDR3 is TGTGCCACCAGCAGAGATATGGGGGGTGAGCAGTTCTTC.

The V call is TRBV16, the J call TRBJ1-2, with 10 bases lining up with TRBD1. CDR1 and CDR2 from the germline V gene are KGHSY and FQNENV. V lost 1 base to trimming and J lost 5 bases; unmatched junction nucleotides: 7. This CDR3 is built from 16 residues. As DNA, the CDR3 is TGTGCCAGCAGCCAATTAGCCGGGACAGGGGTATATGGCTACACCTTC. Its protein is CASSQLAGTGVYGYTF.

Concerning this clone: The identical CDR3 is also encoded by other nucleotide sequences in the sample. The chain combines TRBV27 with TRBJ1-5; D perhaps matches TRBD1 (6 bases). V lost 4 bases, J lost 5 bases, and 9 bases lay in between. The germline V gene has CDR1 MNHEY and CDR2 SMNVEV (reference sequence). CDR3 length equals 13 residues. CDR3 bases: TGTGCCAGCAGTTGGACAGCCGATCAGCCCCAGCATTTT. It specifies CASSWTADQPQHF.

The gene calls are TRBV4-1 and TRBJ1-1; 9 bases align to TRBD1. The length of the CDR3 is 15 residues. J lost 6 bases, V lost 5 bases, and 10 bases had no gene match. In germline, CDR1 is MGHRA, CDR2 YSYEKL. Here the CDR3 reads CASSTPGTGSPEAFF. The CDR3 nucleotides read TGCGCCAGCAGCACCCCCGGGACAGGGTCCCCTGAAGCTTTCTTT.

This chain uses TRBV7-8 with TRBJ1-2; 9 nucleotides line up with TRBD1. Germline loops: CDR1 SGHVS, CDR2 FQNEAQ. Trimming removed 5 bases from V and 8 bases from J; junction bases left unmatched: 12. The CDR3 has 15 amino acids. This CDR3 reads CASSAGQGVLRGYTF. The CDR3 coding sequence is TGTGCCAGCAGCGCGGGACAGGGAGTGCTAAGAGGCTACACCTTC.

CDR3 loop: CASSFYADTQYF. The CDR3 region has the DNA TGTGCCAGCAGCTTCTACGCAGATACGCAGTATTTT. The gene calls are TRBV7-9 and TRBJ2-3; no clear D gene. CDR1 is SEHNR, CDR2 FQNEAQ, per germline (reference sequence). The length of the CDR3 is 12 residues. Trimming shortened V by 3 bases and J by 4 bases, and 5 bases separated the two germline ends.

The chain joins TRBV7-9 to TRBJ2-1; the match to TRBD2 covers 7 bases. J was trimmed by 2 bases and V by 1 base; bases with no gene match: 2. CDR1 is SEHNR, CDR2 FQNEAQ, per germline (reference sequence). The CDR3 sequence is 15 residues long. Here the CDR3 reads CASSLGGTTYNEQFF. The CDR3 nucleotides read TGTGCCAGCAGCTTAGGGGGGACTACCTACAATGAGCAGTTCTTC.

V and J are TRBV4-3 and TRBJ1-3; D is undetermined. There are 14 residues in the CDR3. Trimming took off 5 bases at V and 2 bases at J, with 10 bases between the two ends. Germline V CDR1 and CDR2: LGHNA, YSLEER. CDR3 nucleotides: TGCGCCAGCAGCGAAGGCCAGGCTGGAAACACCATATATTTT. Translating it yields CASSEGQAGNTIYF.

This chain joins TRBV29-1 and TRBJ2-3, with 7 bases matching TRBD2. V shed 4 bases, J shed 4 bases, and the junction held 5 bases outside the gene matches. Germline V gene lookup returns CDR1 SQVTM and CDR2 ANQGSEA. The CDR3 contains 13 residues. DNA for the CDR3: TGCAGCGTTGTTGCGGGAGAGGCAGATACGCAGTATTTT. Translation: CSVVAGEADTQYF.

Comments on this clone: One end of the junction is discordant with germline, which a read error may explain. The V call is TRBV2, the J call TRBJ2-4; D may be TRBD1 (6 bases). The germline V gene encodes CDR1 SNHLY and CDR2 FYNNEI. The CDR3 is 13 residues long. The CDR3, as DNA: TGTGCGAGCAGGGGATTTGCCAAAAACATTCAGTACTTC. It yields the protein CASRGFAKNIQYF.

This chain links TRBV7-9 with TRBJ2-7; D is unclear. The CDR3 spans 12 residues. Trimming stripped 7 bases from V and 4 bases from J, with 11 bases between. The germline V gene encodes CDR1 SEHNR and CDR2 FQNEAQ (reference sequence). The CDR3 DNA reads as TGTGCCAGCATCTCGTATGGATACGAGCAGTACTTC. Translation: CASISYGYEQYF. Filled out from reference TRBV7-9 and TRBJ2-7, the complete variable domain reads DTGVSQNPRHKITKRGQNVTFRCDPISEHNRLYWYRQTLGQGPEFLTYFQNEAQLEKSRLLSDRFSAERPKGSFSTLEIQRTEQGDSAMYLCASISYGYEQYFGPGTRLTVT.

V is TRBV20-1 and J is TRBJ2-4; unclear D gene. There are 8 residues in the CDR3. Germline V gene lookup returns CDR1 DFQATT and CDR2 SNEGSKA (reference sequence). The germline V and J ends were trimmed by 6 bases and 14 bases, with 8 bases remaining between them. The CDR3 reads CSANREYF. CDR3 in DNA: TGCAGTGCCAATCGGGAGTACTTC.

V gene TRBV5-1 combines with J gene TRBJ2-4; possibly TRBD1 for D (6 bases). CDR1 is SGHRS and CDR2 is YFSETQ in the germline V gene. V lost 5 bases and J 0 bases, leaving 12 bases between the germline ends. The length of the CDR3 is 15 residues. CDR3: CASRGHLLAKNIQYF. CDR3 coding DNA: TGCGCCAGCAGGGGACACCTCTTAGCCAAAAACATTCAGTACTTC.

Of note for this clone: The sample has other DNA sequences that encode this CDR3 too. The V gene is TRBV5-1, the J gene TRBJ1-1; 9 bases align to TRBD1. Germline trimming cut 5 bases from V and 4 bases from J; bases unmatched to any gene: 3. Per germline, CDR1 SGHRS and CDR2 YFSETQ. There are 13 residues in the CDR3. CDR3 DNA: TGCGCCAGCAGTTGGACAGGGGTCACTGAAGCTTTCTTT. Amino acid sequence: CASSWTGVTEAFF.

The rearrangement joins TRBV5-1 to TRBJ2-7, with 7 bases lining up with TRBD2. Germline V gene sequence: CDR1 SGHRS, CDR2 YFSETQ. CDR3 length: 15 amino acids. J was trimmed by 5 bases and V by 4 bases; bases with no gene match: 12. DNA for the CDR3: TGCGCCAGCAGCGCGCCAGGGCTAGCGGTCCACGAGCAGTACTTC. It yields the protein CASSAPGLAVHEQYF.

The CDR3: CASSSYEKGLYEQYF. CDR3 nucleotides: TGTGCCAGCAGTTCGTATGAAAAGGGTCTCTACGAGCAGTACTTC. The chain employs TRBV28 and TRBJ2-7, with D unclear. CDR3 size: 15 residues. Germline V lookup: CDR1 MDHEN, CDR2 SYDVKM. Trimming removed 4 bases from V and 3 bases from J, with 16 bases in between.

Here the CDR3 reads CASSPDSYQPQHF. Here the CDR3 DNA reads TGTGCCAGCAGCCCGGACAGTTATCAGCCCCAGCATTTT. The rearrangement uses TRBV9 and TRBJ1-5, with a possible D match to TRBD1 (6 bases). The V end lost 4 bases, the J end lost 5 bases, and 10 bases lay between the germline ends. The V gene's germline CDR1 is SGDLS and CDR2 YYNGEE. The CDR3 runs to 13 residues. The full variable domain, rest sourced from reference TRBV9 and TRBJ1-5, is DSGVTQTPKHLITATGQRVTLRCSPRSGDLSVYWYQQSLDQGLQFLIQYYNGEERAKGNILERFSAQQFPDLHSELNLSSLELGDSALYFCASSPDSYQPQHFGDGTRLSIL.

The rearrangement joins TRBV5-6 to TRBJ2-7; D is perhaps TRBD1 (6 bases). Looked up from germline, CDR1 is SGHDT and CDR2 is YYEEEE. The V end was cut by 3 bases, the J end by 2 bases, with 21 bases between. This CDR3 is built from 17 residues. The CDR3 coding sequence is TGTGCCAGCAGCTGGACCATAGGCCAGGGGATAACCTACGAGCAGTACTTC. It codes for CASSWTIGQGITYEQYF. Together with reference TRBV5-6 and TRBJ2-7, the CDR3 gives the full variable domain: DAGVTQSPTHLIKTRGQQVTLRCSPKSGHDTVSWYQQALGQGPQFIFQYYEEEERQRGNFPDRFSGHQFPNYSSELNVNALLLGDSALYLCASSWTIGQGITYEQYFGPGTRLTVT.